This T cell receptor (beta chain) was obtained from a study of cytomegalovirus exposure and HLA in healthy donors. In the study overall: The 120 validation repertoires, a later analysis reported, used the same platform as the 650 to 800 repertoires from the first cohort.

TCRdb keeps only in-frame clones here, not all; method: immunoSEQ multiplex PCR. The table lists about 110,000 clones, approximately 96% of them singletons. This CDR3 spans 13 amino acids. The V and J ends lost 4 bases and 4 bases, in that order; junction bases with no gene match: 4. Germline V CDR1 and CDR2: SQVTM, ANQGSEA. The sequenced sample was PBMCs. This chain links TRBV29-1 with TRBJ2-1, with 7 bases identical to TRBD2. The receptor was derived from a young woman in good health and CMV-seronegative. The CDR3 DNA sequence: TGCAGCGTTGGCCAGGGACTATACAATGAGCAGTTCTTC. This sequence encodes CSVGQGLYNEQFF.